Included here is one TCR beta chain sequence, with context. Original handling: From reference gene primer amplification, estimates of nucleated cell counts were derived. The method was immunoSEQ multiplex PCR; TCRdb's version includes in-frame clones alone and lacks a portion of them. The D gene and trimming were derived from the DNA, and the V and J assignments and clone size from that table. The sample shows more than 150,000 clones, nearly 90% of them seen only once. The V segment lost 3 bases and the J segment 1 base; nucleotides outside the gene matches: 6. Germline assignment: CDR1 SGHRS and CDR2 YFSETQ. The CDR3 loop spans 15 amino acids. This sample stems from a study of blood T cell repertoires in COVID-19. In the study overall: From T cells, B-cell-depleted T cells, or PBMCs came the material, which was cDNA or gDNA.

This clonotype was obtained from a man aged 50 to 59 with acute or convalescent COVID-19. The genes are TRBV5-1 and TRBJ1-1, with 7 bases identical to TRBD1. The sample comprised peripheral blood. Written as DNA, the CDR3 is TGCGCCAGCAGCTATGCCGGGACAGAGAACACTGAAGCTTTCTTT. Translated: CASSYAGTENTEAFF.